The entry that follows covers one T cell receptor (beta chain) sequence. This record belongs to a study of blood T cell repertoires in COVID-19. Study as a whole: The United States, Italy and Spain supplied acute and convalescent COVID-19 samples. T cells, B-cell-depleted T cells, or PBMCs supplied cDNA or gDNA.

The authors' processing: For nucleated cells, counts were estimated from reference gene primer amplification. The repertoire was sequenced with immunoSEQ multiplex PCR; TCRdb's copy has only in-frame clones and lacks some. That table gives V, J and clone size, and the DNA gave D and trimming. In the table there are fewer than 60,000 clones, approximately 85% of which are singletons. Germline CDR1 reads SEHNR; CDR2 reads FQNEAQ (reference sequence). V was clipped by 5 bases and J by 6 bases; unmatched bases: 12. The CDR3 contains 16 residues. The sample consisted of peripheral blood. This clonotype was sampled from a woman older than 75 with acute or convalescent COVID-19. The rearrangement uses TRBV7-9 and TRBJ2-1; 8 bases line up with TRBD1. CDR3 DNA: TGTGCCAGCAGCCCCCTCGACAGGGGTAACTCCAATGAGCAGTTCTTC. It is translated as CASSPLDRGNSNEQFF.